The 16 T cell receptor beta chains given below trace back to one sample, sequenced in a study of vaccination and CD4 T cells after COVID-19 (dated by TCRdb to between 2021 and 2024). Sample treatment or condition, as interpreted from the label and publication: roughly nine-day PBMC culture with coronavirus spike peptide pools or control peptides (ViraFEST assay). CD4+ T cells from unexposed donors were collected before the COVID-19 pandemic (2011-2018). These receptors' targets are unknown. Library method: PCR. Sequencing was performed on an Illumina iSeq 100. DNA from cultured CD4+ T cells underwent TCR sequencing with the Oncomine TCR Beta short-read assay at the Johns Hopkins FTIC core. TCRdb's own reprocessing of the public reads used fastp at Q25 and MiXCR and kept productive beta chains. Rows merge per CDR3 protein into single entries with the most common DNA and genes. The sample table holds about 7,400 distinct CDR3 sequences, of which approximately 37% were seen once. The ten most abundant clones make up roughly 16% of the sample.

The source material was CD4+ T cells from blood, cultured in vitro. Every receptor here comes from a human donor in good health.

This clonotype was observed a few times. This chain joins TRBV2 and TRBJ2-2; a weak D match, TRBD2 (6 bases). In germline, CDR1 is SNHLY, CDR2 FYNNEI. The CDR3 length is 15 residues. Trimming pared 6 bases from V and 0 bases from J, leaving 11 bases between. The CDR3 sequence is CASSRDFPNTGELFF. The CDR3 DNA sequence: TGTGCCAGCAGCCGGGACTTCCCGAACACCGGGGAGCTGTTTTTT.

The chain has TRBV10-3 and TRBJ1-2, with 10 bases identical to TRBD1. The CDR3 totals 14 residues. Trimming took 2 bases from V and 5 from J; bases not matched to a gene: 2. The germline CDR1 and CDR2 sequences are ENHRY and SYGVKD. CDR3 region: CAISEPGQGYGYTF. CDR3 coding DNA: TGTGCCATCAGTGAGCCGGGACAGGGGTATGGCTACACCTTC.

The V call is TRBV18, the J call TRBJ1-2; D remains unclear. The germline V and J ends were trimmed by 3 bases and 3 bases, with 8 bases remaining between them. The CDR3 loop spans 13 amino acids. Germline V gene data show CDR1 as KGHSH and CDR2 as LQKENI. This CDR3 reads CASSPELDYGYTF. The CDR3 region has the DNA TGTGCCAGCTCACCTGAGTTGGACTATGGCTACACCTTC.

The V gene is TRBV20-1, the J gene TRBJ1-3, with 9 bases matching TRBD1. J lost 4 bases, V lost 6 bases, and 7 bases had no gene match. The CDR3 has 14 amino acids. Per germline, CDR1 DFQATT and CDR2 SNEGSKA (reference sequence). CDR3 in amino acids: CSAIDRGSGNTIYF. In DNA form, the CDR3 reads TGCAGTGCCATCGACAGGGGGTCGGGAAACACCATATATTTT.

This chain links TRBV28 with TRBJ2-2; D call uncertain. CDR3 length: 12 amino acids. V lost 2 bases and J 4 bases, leaving 2 bases between the germline ends. CDR1 MDHEN and CDR2 SYDVKM come from the germline V gene. CDR3: CASSLTTGELFF. The CDR3 DNA follows: TGTGCCAGCAGTTTAACCACCGGGGAGCTGTTTTTT.

The chain couples TRBV5-1 to TRBJ1-6; D call uncertain. This CDR3 region has 15 residues. Germline V gives CDR1 SGHRS, CDR2 YFSETQ. The V and J ends lost 4 bases and 9 bases respectively, with 17 bases between them. This chain's CDR3 is CASSRDATEFSPLHF. CDR3 nucleotide sequence: TGCGCCAGCAGCAGAGACGCAACAGAGTTTTCACCCCTCCACTTT.

This clonotype was counted a few times. This sequence joins TRBV19 and TRBJ2-3; the D is unclear. This CDR3 spans 13 amino acids. The germline V and J ends were trimmed by 7 bases and 1 base, with 9 bases remaining between them. Germline V gene data show CDR1 as LNHDA and CDR2 as SQIVND (reference sequence). The CDR3 nucleotides are TGTGCCAGTACCCTTGCGGGCACAGATACGCAGTATTTT. Residues: CASTLAGTDTQYF.

This chain uses TRBV6-2 or TRBV6-3 with TRBJ2-3; 8 positions agree with TRBD2. J lost 7 bases, V lost 7 bases, and 22 bases had no gene match. CDR1 is MNHEY and CDR2 is SVGEGT in the germline V gene. The length of the CDR3 is 18 residues. CDR3 amino acids: CASIPVASAGGNTNTQYF. In DNA, the CDR3 is TGTGCCAGCATCCCCGTAGCGTCCGCGGGGGGCAATACAAATACGCAGTATTTT.

This clonotype was detected a few times. This chain joins TRBV27 and TRBJ2-5; D uncertain. The CDR3 has 15 residues. V was cut by 5 bases and J by 1 base, with 14 bases left in between. Germline loops: CDR1 MNHEY, CDR2 SMNVEV (reference sequence). CDR3 residues: CASSLLLHPQETQYF. For the CDR3, the DNA is TGTGCCAGCAGTCTCCTACTACACCCCCAAGAGACCCAGTACTTC.

This clonotype rates as medium-sized. The V call is TRBV27, the J call TRBJ2-3; TRBD1 is a possible D gene (6 bases). The ends were cut back, 6 bases at V and 1 base at J, with 20 bases in the middle. Germline-derived CDR1 and CDR2 are MNHEY and SMNVEV (reference sequence). CDR3 length: 17 residues. Written as DNA, the CDR3 is TGTGCCAGCAGCCCCTATAACCCAGGGGTCGGCACAGATACGCAGTATTTT. Its protein is CASSPYNPGVGTDTQYF.

The J gene is TRBJ1-4, the V gene TRBV15; 9 nucleotides align to TRBD1. The CDR3 length is 16 residues. Germline values: CDR1 LNHNV, CDR2 YYDKDF (reference sequence). The J segment lost 11 bases and the V segment lost 3 bases, leaving 13 bases of the junction unmatched. This CDR3 reads CATSRGPGTGIEKLFF. The CDR3 region has the DNA TGTGCCACCAGCAGGGGACCCGGGACAGGGATAGAGAAACTGTTTTTT.

This clonotype was counted a single time. The rearrangement uses TRBV27 and TRBJ2-2, with 16 nucleotides matching TRBD2. The CDR3 consists of 18 residues. The germline V gene encodes CDR1 MNHEY and CDR2 SMNVEV (reference sequence). Germline trimming cut 5 bases from V and 10 bases from J; bases unmatched to any gene: 13. The CDR3 loop is CASSPMQGLAGGPTELFF. The CDR3 nucleotides are TGTGCCAGCAGTCCTATGCAGGGACTAGCGGGGGGGCCGACGGAGCTGTTTTTT.

The rearrangement links TRBV19 to TRBJ2-5; 9 bases match TRBD2. Germline V gene sequence: CDR1 LNHDA, CDR2 SQIVND (reference sequence). The CDR3 is 18 amino acids. J gave up 0 bases and V 6 bases, and 14 bases lay outside the gene matches. CDR3 DNA: TGTGCCAGTAGCGTAGCCGGGACTAGCCGAACATACCAAGAGACCCAGTACTTC. This translates into CASSVAGTSRTYQETQYF.

This chain uses TRBV19 with TRBJ2-3; TRBD2 might be the D (5 bases). Germline V gene sequence: CDR1 LNHDA, CDR2 SQIVND (reference sequence). Between the trimmed V and J ends, which lost 5 bases and 0 bases, there was a span of 18 bases. This CDR3 is built from 17 residues. CDR3 nucleotide sequence: TGTGCCAGTAGTTCAGGCGGAGGACTTACTAGCACAGATACGCAGTATTTT. It specifies CASSSGGGLTSTDTQYF. The full variable domain, completed using reference TRBV19 and TRBJ2-3, is DGGITQSPKYLFRKEGQNVTLSCEQNLNHDAMYWYRQDPGQGLRLIYYSQIVNDFQKGDIAEGYSVSREKKESFPLTVTSAQKNPTAFYLCASSSGGGLTSTDTQYFGPGTRLTVL.

The chain has TRBV7-9 and TRBJ2-3; weak D call: TRBD2 (6 bases). The germline CDR1 and CDR2 sequences are SEHNR and FQNEAQ (reference sequence). Trimming pared 1 base from V and 2 bases from J, leaving 16 bases between. The CDR3 has 17 amino acids. CDR3 bases: TGTGCCAGCAGCTTAGTACTGGGACTGGGGTCCACAGATACGCAGTATTTT. It codes for CASSLVLGLGSTDTQYF.

V gene TRBV6-2 or TRBV6-3 combines with J gene TRBJ1-2; D remains unclear. CDR1 and CDR2 (germline): MNHEY, SVGEGT. This CDR3 has 16 amino acids. The germline V and J ends were trimmed by 2 bases and 0 bases, with 13 bases remaining between them. The CDR3 region has the DNA TGTGCCAGCAGTTACGCGACTGTCCTTTCTAACTATGGCTACACCTTC. Translating gives CASSYATVLSNYGYTF.